This TCR beta chain was sequenced for a study of blood T cell repertoires in COVID-19. Across the whole study: Sites across the United States, Italy and Spain contributed samples from acute and convalescent COVID-19.

CDR3 length: 12 residues. Per germline, CDR1 WNHNN and CDR2 SYGVQD (reference sequence). Profiling relied on immunoSEQ multiplex PCR, and the TCRdb table lists in-frame clones only, not all of them. Seen here are about 300,000 clones, just under 90% observed once, and the top ten hold 5.5% to 8%. As for this clone: A read error may account for a junction end that differs from germline.

Followed over time, Seattle patients had been enrolled while infection was active. This TCR was recovered from a woman between 50 and 59 years old with COVID-19, enrolled during active disease. Specimen: peripheral blood. V is TRBV10-1 and J is TRBJ1-2; D ambiguous. CDR3 sequence: CASSESTLGAYF. The CDR3 DNA follows: TGCGCCAGCAGTGAGTCGACACTGGGAGCCTACTTC.